A single sample is the source of the 15 T cell receptor beta chains below, sequenced in a study of cytomegalovirus exposure and HLA in healthy donors. The PCR made use of 60 Vbeta and 13 Jbeta primers. TCRdb keeps only in-frame clones here, not all; method: immunoSEQ multiplex PCR. The sample lists hundreds of thousands of clones; roughly 85% were seen once. Sample: PBMCs. These receptors all come from a male donor in good health and CMV-seronegative.

V and J are TRBV6-6 and TRBJ2-7, with TRBD1 matching 8 bases. Trimming took 5 bases from V and 5 from J; bases not matched to a gene: 5. Germline values: CDR1 MNHNY, CDR2 SVGAGI (reference sequence). The CDR3 sequence is 13 residues long. The chain's CDR3 is CASSRQGPNEQYF. DNA of the CDR3: TGTGCCAGCAGTCGACAGGGGCCCAACGAGCAGTACTTC.

Written as DNA, the CDR3 is TGTGCCAGCAGCTTAGCGCTGGGACAGGACACCGGGGAGCTGTTTTTT. Amino acid sequence: CASSLALGQDTGELFF. The chain carries TRBV7-6 and TRBJ2-2; the match to TRBD1 covers 8 bases. This CDR3 has 16 residues. The junction had 3 bases not matched to a gene; V was cut back by 0 bases and J by 3 bases. Germline assignment: CDR1 SGHVS and CDR2 FNYEAQ.

This chain uses TRBV19 with TRBJ2-7; perhaps TRBD1 as D (6 bases). V was pared by 2 bases and J by 3 bases, with 11 bases between. The CDR3 is 14 amino acids. Germline V lookup: CDR1 LNHDA, CDR2 SQIVND (reference sequence). CDR3 region: CASSITQGDYEQYF. The CDR3 nucleotides are TGTGCCAGTAGTATAACACAGGGAGACTACGAGCAGTACTTC.

The V gene is TRBV27, the J gene TRBJ2-1, with a possible D match to TRBD2 (5 bases). CDR3 length: 15 amino acids. V lost 5 bases and J 7 bases, leaving 18 bases between the germline ends. Germline V lookup: CDR1 MNHEY, CDR2 SMNVEV (reference sequence). As DNA, the CDR3 is TGTGCCAGCAGTCCCCGGACGGAAAGGAGGAATGAGCAGTTCTTC. It translates to CASSPRTERRNEQFF.

The rearrangement links TRBV4-3 to TRBJ2-2; D gene uncertain. CDR3 length: 14 residues. Trimming took 2 bases from V and 6 from J, leaving 10 bases between them. Germline values: CDR1 LGHNA, CDR2 YSLEER. Here the CDR3 DNA reads TGCGCCAGCAGCCAAATCAGGTGGGCCGGGGAGCTGTTTTTT. Translating it yields CASSQIRWAGELFF.

The gene calls are TRBV21-1 and TRBJ2-5; TRBD2, the table's D call, lacks a check against the DNA. TRBV21-1 is a listed pseudogene. The CDR3 loop spans 15 amino acids. DNA for the CDR3: TGTGCCAGCAGCTCCCCGGGGGGGGGTAAAGAGACCCAGTACTTC. It translates to CASSSPGGGKETQYF.

This clone was seen a few times. The J gene is TRBJ2-3, the V gene TRBV10-2, with TRBD2 matching 8 bases. Germline assignment: CDR1 WSHSY and CDR2 SAAADI. After removal of 2 bases from V and 0 bases from J, the junction contained 4 bases not matched to a gene. The CDR3 spans 16 residues. Written as DNA, the CDR3 is TGCGCCAGCAGTGAGGGAGCGGGGGTGAGCACAGATACGCAGTATTTT. Protein product: CASSEGAGVSTDTQYF.

The chain recombines TRBV5-6 with TRBJ1-2; tentative D call: TRBD1 (5 bases). This CDR3 has 13 residues. Germline V CDR1 and CDR2: SGHDT, YYEEEE. Trimming cost V 0 bases and J 7 bases, with 10 bases left between them. The CDR3 loop reads CASSLAGGGGYTF. Written as DNA, the CDR3 is TGTGCCAGCAGCTTGGCCGGGGGGGGTGGCTACACCTTC.

The J gene is TRBJ2-3, the V gene TRBV5-1, with 14 nucleotides matching TRBD2. Germline V CDR1 and CDR2: SGHRS, YFSETQ. This CDR3 is built from 19 residues. V shed 0 bases, J shed 0 bases, and the junction held 6 bases outside the gene matches. The CDR3 nucleotides are TGCGCCAGCAGCTTGGGACTAGCGGGAGGGCTTGTAAGCACAGATACGCAGTATTTT. Protein sequence: CASSLGLAGGLVSTDTQYF.

The genes are TRBV30 and TRBJ2-7; weak D call: TRBD1 (6 bases). Germline assignment: CDR1 GTSNPN and CDR2 SVGIG (reference sequence). The germline V and J ends were trimmed by 0 bases and 7 bases, with 28 bases remaining between them. The CDR3 consists of 18 residues. For the CDR3, the DNA is TGTGCCTGGAGTGTTATCGGGCAGGGGCTCGCCGGCCGGTGGGAGCAGTACTTC. As protein: CAWSVIGQGLAGRWEQYF.

This clone was observed a handful of times. The chain links TRBV6-5 to TRBJ2-1; 10 nucleotides align to TRBD2. Per the germline V gene, CDR1 is MNHEY and CDR2 is SVGAGI. V shed 0 bases, J shed 9 bases, and the junction held 8 bases outside the gene matches. The CDR3 sequence is 16 residues long. The CDR3: CASSYSGLAGVSEQFF. For the CDR3, the DNA is TGTGCCAGCAGTTACTCTGGGCTAGCGGGAGTTTCTGAGCAGTTCTTC.

This rearrangement joins TRBV6-5 to TRBJ2-6, with a tentative D call TRBD1 (5 bases). Per the germline V gene, CDR1 is MNHEY and CDR2 is SVGAGI. V was clipped by 2 bases and J by 2 bases, with 7 bases between them. The CDR3 length is 15 residues. The CDR3 nucleotides are TGTGCCAGCAGTTACAGGGGCCCTGGGGCCAACGTCCTGACTTTC. This translates into CASSYRGPGANVLTF.

Only a few counts were recorded for this clone. The genes are TRBV13 and TRBJ2-1, with no clear D. V was clipped by 5 bases and J by 8 bases, with 19 bases between them. Germline CDR1 is PRHDT and CDR2 is FYEKMQ (reference sequence). The CDR3 spans 15 residues. The CDR3 reads CASSSAGRNVDEQFF. CDR3 coding DNA: TGTGCCAGCAGCAGTGCAGGTCGAAACGTCGATGAGCAGTTCTTC.

This clone showed up just a few times. The J gene is TRBJ1-4, the V gene TRBV9; 8 bases are shared with TRBD1. The CDR3 length is 18 residues. The V and J ends lost 4 bases and 4 bases, in that order; junction bases with no gene match: 15. Germline V gene sequence: CDR1 SGDLS, CDR2 YYNGEE. CDR3 DNA: TGTGCCAGCAGCATAGGGACAGGTCGAGGGCGGTATAATGAAAAACTGTTTTTT. Amino acids: CASSIGTGRGRYNEKLFF.

The rearrangement joins TRBV27 to TRBJ1-2; TRBD1 might be the D (6 bases). Germline V gives CDR1 MNHEY, CDR2 SMNVEV (reference sequence). This CDR3 contains 17 residues. Trimming pared 4 bases from V and 2 bases from J, leaving 20 bases between. In nucleotides, the CDR3 is TGTGCCAGCAGTTCCAGCATTACAGGGCGAGCAAACTATGGCTACACCTTC. Translation gives CASSSSITGRANYGYTF.